The 19 T cell receptor beta chains below come from one sample, sequenced in a study of OX40 agonist ivuxolimab in advanced cancers. Data came from immunoSEQ multiplex PCR; TCRdb stores just in-frame clones and leaves some out. This table has 80,000 to 95,000 clones, under 95% appearing once. The sequences come from CD4+ or CD8+ T cells sorted from blood, collected in a trial of the OX40 agonist ivuxolimab. The receptors shown here come from an adult with an advanced solid tumor such as melanoma, head and neck, liver or kidney cancer.

CDR3 protein: CASSTGTGIETQYF. In DNA, the CDR3 is TGTGCCAGCAGCACCGGGACAGGGATAGAGACCCAGTACTTC. The chain recombines TRBV7-2 with TRBJ2-5, with 9 bases that match TRBD1. The CDR3 has 14 residues. The V and J ends lost 5 bases and 4 bases, in that order; junction bases with no gene match: 5. Germline lookup yields CDR1 SGHTA and CDR2 FQGNSA.

The chain carries TRBV5-1 and TRBJ2-1; a weak D match, TRBD1 (6 bases). Trimming removed 1 base from V and 7 bases from J, with 9 bases in between. Germline V gene sequence: CDR1 SGHRS, CDR2 YFSETQ. There are 13 residues in the CDR3. Here the CDR3 DNA reads TGCGCCAGCAGCTTGACCGGACAGAATGAGCAGTTCTTC. Its translation: CASSLTGQNEQFF. Variable domain in full (rest from reference TRBV5-1 and TRBJ2-1): KAGVTQTPRYLIKTRGQQVTLSCSPISGHRSVSWYQQTPGQGLQFLFEYFSETQRNKGNFPGRFSGRQFSNSRSEMNVSTLELGDSALYLCASSLTGQNEQFFGPGTRLTVL.

J is TRBJ1-2 and V is TRBV28; 7 bases agree with TRBD1. Germline CDR1 is MDHEN and CDR2 is SYDVKM. V lost 4 bases to trimming and J lost 7 bases; unmatched junction nucleotides: 3. This CDR3 spans 12 amino acids. CDR3 amino acids: CASSSTGLGYTF. DNA for the CDR3: TGTGCCAGCAGTTCGACAGGGCTTGGCTACACCTTC.

The chain has TRBV5-1 and TRBJ1-4; no clear D gene. The CDR3 length is 16 residues. CDR1 SGHRS and CDR2 YFSETQ come from the germline V gene. V was trimmed by 2 bases and J by 0 bases, leaving 11 bases between them. The CDR3 DNA reads TGCGCCAGCAGCTTAGACAATCCTGCAACTAATGAAAAACTGTTTTTT. Protein product: CASSLDNPATNEKLFF.

The chain joins TRBV5-1 to TRBJ2-1; 9 nucleotides agree with TRBD1. V shed 5 bases, J shed 8 bases, and the junction held 8 bases outside the gene matches. The CDR3 spans 14 residues. CDR1 and CDR2 (germline): SGHRS, YFSETQ. CDR3 region: CASRKGQGEDEQFF. The CDR3 region has the DNA TGCGCCAGCAGGAAGGGACAGGGAGAGGATGAGCAGTTCTTC.

V and J are TRBV2 and TRBJ2-2; D is perhaps TRBD2 (6 bases). The CDR3 is made up of 15 amino acids. The germline V and J ends were trimmed by 5 bases and 4 bases, with 14 bases remaining between them. From germline, CDR1 is SNHLY and CDR2 FYNNEI. CDR3 nucleotides: TGTGCCAGCAGTCCGGGACTCTTGAGCACCGGGGAGCTGTTTTTT. This sequence encodes CASSPGLLSTGELFF.

The V and J genes are TRBV11-1 and TRBJ2-3; no definite D call. The CDR3 length is 11 residues. The germline gives CDR1 SGHAT, CDR2 FQDESV (reference sequence). Trimming took off 5 bases at V and 3 bases at J, with 3 bases between the two ends. CDR3: CASSATDTQYF. CDR3 sequence (DNA): TGTGCCAGCAGCGCTACAGATACGCAGTATTTT.

CDR3 amino acids: CASSYSGVGGEKLFF. Written as DNA, the CDR3 is TGTGCCAGCAGTTACTCCGGGGTAGGGGGTGAAAAACTGTTTTTT. The chain couples TRBV6-5 to TRBJ1-4, with D possibly being TRBD1 (6 bases). V was pared by 0 bases and J by 7 bases, with 12 bases between. Germline V lookup: CDR1 MNHEY, CDR2 SVGAGI. This CDR3 has 15 amino acids.

The rearrangement joins TRBV6-5 to TRBJ1-5, with D possibly TRBD1 on 5 matching bases. The CDR3 runs to 15 residues. In germline, CDR1 is MNHEY, CDR2 SVGAGI. V lost 4 bases and J lost 3, with 13 bases in between. CDR3 amino acids: CASSWGSGPNQPQHF. CDR3 DNA: TGTGCCAGCAGTTGGGGATCAGGGCCCAATCAGCCCCAGCATTTT.

This chain uses TRBV27 with TRBJ1-4; D might be TRBD1 (5 bases). The V gene lost 2 bases and the J gene lost 4 bases, with 8 bases spanning the gap. The CDR3 contains 14 residues. CDR1 is MNHEY and CDR2 is SMNVEV in the germline V gene (reference sequence). CDR3 sequence (DNA): TGTGCCAGCAGTTTACAGGGAAATAATGAAAAACTGTTTTTT. Translation gives CASSLQGNNEKLFF. The whole variable domain, remainder taken from reference TRBV27 and TRBJ1-4, is EAQVTQNPRYLITVTGKKLTVTCSQNMNHEYMSWYRQDPGLGLRQIYYSMNVEVTDKGDVPEGYKVSRKEKRNFPLILESPSPNQTSLYFCASSLQGNNEKLFFGSGTQLSVL.

The chain employs TRBV29-1 and TRBJ2-7; no reliable D call. CDR3 size: 12 residues. The germline V gene encodes CDR1 SQVTM and CDR2 ANQGSEA. V was cut by 7 bases and J by 5 bases, with 15 bases left in between. As DNA, the CDR3 is TGCAGCGCCTCAGACGGTTCTAACGAGCAGTACTTC. Protein: CSASDGSNEQYF.

The rearrangement joins TRBV7-9 to TRBJ1-6; D unresolved. The length of the CDR3 is 12 residues. The germline gives CDR1 SEHNR, CDR2 FQNEAQ (reference sequence). V was trimmed by 3 bases and J by 7 bases, leaving 4 bases between them. CDR3 sequence reads: CASSFENSPLHF. CDR3 DNA: TGTGCCAGCAGCTTCGAAAATTCACCCCTCCACTTT. Drawing the rest from reference TRBV7-9 and TRBJ1-6, the complete variable domain is DTGVSQNPRHKITKRGQNVTFRCDPISEHNRLYWYRQTLGQGPEFLTYFQNEAQLEKSRLLSDRFSAERPKGSFSTLEIQRTEQGDSAMYLCASSFENSPLHFGNGTRLTVT.

V gene TRBV28 combines with J gene TRBJ1-4; D gene unclear. Looked up from germline, CDR1 is MDHEN and CDR2 is SYDVKM. Trimming took 1 base from V and 7 from J, leaving 1 base between them. This CDR3 is 11 amino acids long. The CDR3 sequence: CASSLFEKLFF. DNA for the CDR3: TGTGCCAGCAGTTTATTTGAAAAACTGTTTTTT.

A few counts support this clone. The genes are TRBV2 and TRBJ1-2; 8 nucleotides line up with TRBD1. J lost 5 bases, V lost 6 bases, and 5 bases had no gene match. CDR1 is SNHLY and CDR2 is FYNNEI in the germline V gene. This CDR3 is built from 13 residues. The CDR3 is CASRDRTGYGYTF. The DNA of the CDR3 is TGTGCCAGCAGAGACCGGACAGGGTATGGCTACACCTTC.

The chain combines TRBV6-6 with TRBJ2-2; TRBD2 matches at 7 bases. CDR1 is MNHNY and CDR2 is SVGAGI in the germline V gene (reference sequence). CDR3 size: 13 residues. V was pared by 6 bases and J by 5 bases, with 3 bases of the junction left unmatched. In DNA form, the CDR3 reads TGTGCCAGCAGGAATAGCGGGACCGGGGAGCTGTTTTTT. Its protein is CASRNSGTGELFF.

The rearrangement joins TRBV18 to TRBJ1-3; unclear D gene. The CDR3 sequence is 12 residues long. Germline CDR1 is KGHSH and CDR2 is LQKENI. The V end lost 0 bases, the J end lost 4 bases, and 1 base lay between the germline ends. The CDR3 sequence: CASSPPGNTIYF. The CDR3 DNA follows: TGTGCCAGCTCACCACCCGGAAACACCATATATTTT. The full variable domain, its missing parts supplied by reference TRBV18 and TRBJ1-3, is NAGVMQNPRHLVRRRGQEARLRCSPMKGHSHVYWYRQLPEEGLKFMVYLQKENIIDESGMPKERFSAEFPKEGPSILRIQQVVRGDSAAYFCASSPPGNTIYFGEGSWLTVV.

The table lists this clone with a count of one. The chain is built from TRBV2 and TRBJ2-3; tentative D call: TRBD2 (6 bases). Trimming removed 1 base from V and 4 bases from J, with 12 bases in between. This CDR3 has 15 amino acids. Germline V gene sequence: CDR1 SNHLY, CDR2 FYNNEI. The CDR3 coding sequence is TGTGCCAGCAGTGAAGGGGGGGTTAGTGCAGATACGCAGTATTTT. Translated: CASSEGGVSADTQYF.

The chain recombines TRBV18 with TRBJ2-7; 9 bases are a match to TRBD1. V was pared by 1 base and J by 0 bases, with 1 base of the junction left unmatched. Germline loops: CDR1 KGHSH, CDR2 LQKENI. The CDR3 runs 15 residues. The CDR3 loop reads CASSPRTGVSYEQYF. CDR3 nucleotide sequence: TGTGCCAGCTCACCACGGACAGGGGTCTCCTACGAGCAGTACTTC.

V gene TRBV6-5 combines with J gene TRBJ1-4; TRBD1 might be the D (6 bases). This CDR3 comprises 14 residues. CDR1 is MNHEY, CDR2 SVGAGI, per germline. V was shortened by 8 bases and J by 0 bases, with 10 bases between the two germline ends. For the CDR3, the DNA is TGTGCCAGCCATCCAGGGGCAACTAATGAAAAACTGTTTTTT. Translation gives CASHPGATNEKLFF.